This T cell receptor beta chain was obtained from a study of blood T cell repertoires in COVID-19. Across the study: Donors in the United States, Italy and Spain gave samples during acute or convalescent COVID-19.

V lost 6 bases and J lost 9, with 15 bases in between. This CDR3 has 13 amino acids. Looked up from germline, CDR1 is SNHLY and CDR2 is FYNNEI. In the original analysis: Counts of nucleated cells, estimated from reference gene primer amplification, were obtained. TCRdb's copy holds only in-frame clones and misses some; the assay was immunoSEQ multiplex PCR. V and J calls and clone size are copied from that table; D and trimming were computed from the DNA. The sample shows some 190,000 clones, 82% of them seen only once. Seattle patient enrollment occurred during active infection, with longitudinal follow-up thereafter.

Sequencing used peripheral blood. The TCR comes from an older woman with COVID-19, enrolled during active disease. The chain couples TRBV2 to TRBJ2-1, with TRBD1 as a possible D gene (5 bases). CDR3 coding DNA: TGTGCCAGCAGACAGGCTGTGACGGGTGAGCAGTTCTTC. Translated: CASRQAVTGEQFF. Full variable domain (remainder filled in from reference TRBV2 and TRBJ2-1): EPEVTQTPSHQVTQMGQEVILRCVPISNHLYFYWYRQILGQKVEFLVSFYNNEISEKSEIFDDQFSVERPDGSNFTLKIRSTKLEDSAMYFCASRQAVTGEQFFGPGTRLTVL.